The present TCR beta chain was sequenced within a study of spatial heterogeneity in lung cancer. Documented time point: sample taken at primary tumor resection. The authors sequenced whole RNA from tumor, nontumor lung or frozen PBMC without sorting. TCRdb independently ran MiXCR on the 5' RACE reads; one entry per CDR3 protein. The table has 70,000 to 90,000 distinct CDR3 sequences, about an eighth seen once. J lost 1 base, V lost 4 bases, and 3 bases had no gene match. The CDR3 has 15 residues. Germline CDR1 is SGHRS and CDR2 is YFSETQ. This clonotype was observed at least ten times. This sample comprised PBMCs, obtained at surgery. This chain connects TRBV5-1 to TRBJ2-3, with 10 bases lining up with TRBD1. The TCR originated in a male donor with early-stage non-small cell lung cancer. CDR3 residues: CASSPGQGGTDTQYF. The CDR3 DNA follows: TGCGCCAGCAGCCCCGGACAGGGGGGCACAGATACGCAGTATTTT.